The entry that follows covers one TCR beta chain sequence. What it binds is not known. From germline, CDR1 is LNHDA and CDR2 SQIVND (reference sequence). The CDR3 runs 15 residues. J lost 2 bases, V lost 11 bases, and 9 bases had no gene match. This record comes from a study of T cell responses to AZD1222 COVID-19 vaccine. Overall study findings and caveats: Once two AZD1222 doses were given, Spike-specific TCR breadth and depth went up. Sampling captured repertoires only after the peak T cell response. Donors were mostly white British, more females; clonal diversity possibly underestimated.

The method was immunoSEQ multiplex PCR; TCRdb's version includes in-frame clones alone and lacks a portion of them. The data contain fewer than 200,000 clones, 85% to 95% of them singletons. This chain uses TRBV19 with TRBJ2-2, with 9 bases lining up with TRBD2. The clonotype was recovered from an adult in good health. Sequenced material: peripheral blood, taken on day 0 of AZD1222 vaccination. Here the CDR3 reads CAARSSGANTGELFF. The CDR3 region has the DNA TGTGCCGCAAGATCTAGCGGGGCTAACACCGGGGAGCTGTTTTTT.